This is a list of T cell receptor beta chains from one sample in a study of CD4 T cells in relation to SARS-CoV-2 and coronaviruses. Repertoires were generated with immunoSEQ multiplex PCR, while TCRdb's copy carries only in-frame clones and drops some. The sample lists approximately 25,000 clones; approximately 80% were seen once. Their antigens remain unidentified. The specimen was CD4+ T cells from PBMCs, cultured in vitro. The receptors come from a human donor in good health. CDR3s include the opening cysteine and the closing phenylalanine or tryptophan. D genes are given only for firm matches. A row's size may be missing; if present it is once, few, many or a size class.

len,d_gene,v_gene,j_gene,abundance,CDR3nt,CDR3aa
13,NA,TRBV7-2,TRBJ1-2,NA,TGTGCCAGCAGCCCTATCCGGGGTTATGGCTACACCTTC,CASSPIRGYGYTF
12,NA,TRBV27,TRBJ1-2,few,TGTGCCAGCGGTAGAGACAGTGGGTTTTGGACCTTC,CASGRDSGFWTF
15,TRBD2,TRBV5-4,TRBJ2-3,NA,TGTGCCACCATGGAACTAGCGGGGGGCAGGGATACGCAGTATTTT,CATMELAGGRDTQYF
13,TRBD1,TRBV6-5,TRBJ1-2,few,TGTGCCAGCAGATCAGACAGGGCTGGTGGCTACACCTTC,CASRSDRAGGYTF
14,TRBD2,TRBV5-5,TRBJ2-7,few,TGTGCCAGCAGTCCTAGCGGGAGTGGCTACGAGCAGTACTTC,CASSPSGSGYEQYF
12,NA,TRBV30,TRBJ1-2,once,TGTGCCTGGAGTGTACAGGGAGACGGCTACACCTTC,CAWSVQGDGYTF
16,NA,TRBV7-6,TRBJ2-5,NA,TGTGCCAGCAGCTTAGTTGGGGGGGCTATTCAAGAGACCCAGTACTTC,CASSLVGGAIQETQYF
13,NA,TRBV30,TRBJ1-2,NA,TGTGCCTGGGTACCGGGGGGGAACTATGGCTACACCTTC,CAWVPGGNYGYTF
13,NA,TRBV2,TRBJ2-7,few,TGTGCCAGCACAGGGGACTTGCGCTACGAGCAGTACTTC,CASTGDLRYEQYF
14,NA,TRBV7-9,TRBJ1-5,NA,TGTGCCAGCAGCTTAGGGACACGAGGTCAGCCCCAGCATTTT,CASSLGTRGQPQHF
14,TRBD2,TRBV7-2,TRBJ2-3,NA,TGTGCCAGCAGCTCGGGACTATTCACAGATACGCAGTATTTT,CASSSGLFTDTQYF
15,NA,TRBV4-2,TRBJ2-7,NA,TGTGCCAGCAGCCCCGAGGGCACTAGCCCTATCGAGCAGTACTTC,CASSPEGTSPIEQYF
16,NA,TRBV7-2,TRBJ1-3,few,TGTGCCAGCAGCCCCAATGGGCCTACGGGTGGAAACACCATATATTTT,CASSPNGPTGGNTIYF
12,NA,TRBV6-1,TRBJ2-4,NA,TGTGCCAGCAGTGAGGGCAGAAACATTCAGTACTTC,CASSEGRNIQYF
12,NA,TRBV12-3/TRBV12-4,TRBJ2-3,NA,TGTGCCAGCAGAACCGAAGCAGATACGCAGTATTTT,CASRTEADTQYF
17,NA,TRBV5-6,TRBJ1-2,once,TGTGCCAGCAGCTTGGGTGGAACAGGTCCCTCTAACTATGGCTACACCTTC,CASSLGGTGPSNYGYTF
13,NA,TRBV30,TRBJ1-2,NA,TGTGCCTGGAGTGTCACCCCCCCCGGTGGCTACACCTTC,CAWSVTPPGGYTF
12,NA,TRBV24-1,TRBJ2-2,few,TGTGCCACCAGTGCCCAGACCGGGGAGCTGTTTTTT,CATSAQTGELFF
11,NA,TRBV7-2,TRBJ2-5,few,TGTGCCAGCAGCTTTTCAGGGGCCCAGTACTTC,CASSFSGAQYF
13,TRBD1,TRBV24-1,TRBJ1-2,few,TGTGCCACCAGTGATACCAGGGGGCAGGGCTACACCTTC,CATSDTRGQGYTF
15,NA,TRBV5-1,TRBJ2-3,NA,TGCGCCAGCAGCTTTACGCGGGGGCCCAGGGATACGCAGTATTTT,CASSFTRGPRDTQYF
13,TRBD2,TRBV6-6,TRBJ2-1,few,TGTGCCAGCAGTGGGGGGGCCTACAATGAGCAGTTCTTC,CASSGGAYNEQFF
16,TRBD1,TRBV27,TRBJ1-6,few,TGTGCCAGCACCCTACGGGGACAGGGGTCTAATTCACCCCTCCACTTT,CASTLRGQGSNSPLHF
16,NA,TRBV23-1,TRBJ1-1,NA,TGCGCCAGCAGTCAAGGGGGGGCTAGAGTGAACACTGAAGCTTTCTTT,CASSQGGARVNTEAFF
15,TRBD1,TRBV11-3,TRBJ2-3,NA,TGTGCCAGCAGCCCCCTGAGGGGGCAGACAGATACGCAGTATTTT,CASSPLRGQTDTQYF
15,TRBD1,TRBV6-5,TRBJ2-2,NA,TGTGCCAGCAGTTACGATCGACAGGGCACCGGGGAGCTGTTTTTT,CASSYDRQGTGELFF
16,NA,TRBV19,TRBJ1-5,NA,TGTGCCAGTAGTTTAAGGTCGGGGGGAACCAATCAGCCCCAGCATTTT,CASSLRSGGTNQPQHF
12,NA,TRBV5-6,TRBJ2-1,NA,TGTGCCAGCAGCTTGCCGGGAAATGAGCAGTTCTTC,CASSLPGNEQFF
12,NA,TRBV3-1/TRBV3-2,TRBJ2-5,NA,TGTGCCAGCAGCATGAACCAAGAGACCCAGTACTTC,CASSMNQETQYF
12,NA,TRBV11-2,TRBJ2-5,NA,TGTGCCAGCAGCTCGTATAGGGAGACCCAGTACTTC,CASSSYRETQYF
15,NA,TRBV18,TRBJ2-2,NA,TGTGCCAGCTCACCGTGGGCTGATGACACCGGGGAGCTGTTTTTT,CASSPWADDTGELFF
14,TRBD2,TRBV10-3,TRBJ2-3,NA,TGTGCCGCCTCGTCCGGGACTAGCGGAGATACGCAGTATTTT,CAASSGTSGDTQYF
15,TRBD2,TRBV5-1,TRBJ2-2,NA,TGCGCCAGCAGCTTTGGGACTAGCCATCCCGGGGAGCTGTTTTTT,CASSFGTSHPGELFF
13,NA,TRBV11-2,TRBJ2-3,few,TGTGCCAGCAGCTTAATGTCGGGGGATACGCAGTATTTT,CASSLMSGDTQYF
13,NA,TRBV19,TRBJ2-1,NA,TGTGCCAGTAGTATCCCTCCTAGTTATGAGCAGTTCTTC,CASSIPPSYEQFF
15,NA,TRBV18,TRBJ2-7,NA,TGTGCCAGCTCACCAATGAGTTATGGGTCCCACGAGCAGTACTTC,CASSPMSYGSHEQYF
15,NA,TRBV5-4,TRBJ1-1,NA,TGTGCCAGCAGCTCCGGGGCTTGGACGAACACTGAAGCTTTCTTT,CASSSGAWTNTEAFF
12,NA,TRBV29-1,TRBJ2-4,NA,TGCAGCTCACGGGACTTTAGAGACATTCAGTACTTC,CSSRDFRDIQYF
18,TRBD2,TRBV19,TRBJ2-1,NA,TGTGCCAGTAGTATAGATCTAGGGCTAGCGGGGTCCTACAATGAGCAGTTCTTC,CASSIDLGLAGSYNEQFF
17,NA,TRBV23-1,TRBJ1-2,NA,TGCGCCAGCATCTTACGTCGGCGGGAGAGAGACAACTATGGCTACACCTTC,CASILRRRERDNYGYTF
16,TRBD2,TRBV2,TRBJ2-2,few,TGTGCCAGCGGCGTACTCGCGGGAGGAATCACCGGGGAGCTGTTTTTT,CASGVLAGGITGELFF
17,NA,TRBV4-3,TRBJ2-1,NA,TGCGCCAGCAGCCAAGATCTGAAGGGCAGCTCCTACAATGAGCAGTTCTTC,CASSQDLKGSSYNEQFF
15,NA,TRBV3-1/TRBV3-2,TRBJ1-6,NA,TGTGCCAGCAGCCAGAGGCGACAGGTTATTTCACCCCTCCACTTT,CASSQRRQVISPLHF
15,NA,TRBV10-3,TRBJ1-6,NA,TGTGCCATCAGTAGCCTCCAGGACCGATATTCACCCCTCCACTTT,CAISSLQDRYSPLHF
14,TRBD2,TRBV6-2/TRBV6-3,TRBJ2-7,NA,TGTGCCAGCAGCGGACTAGCGGGTTCCTACGAGCAGTACTTC,CASSGLAGSYEQYF
15,NA,TRBV7-9,TRBJ1-6,NA,TGTGCCAGCAGCTTATGGGACTCCTATAATTCACCCCTCCACTTT,CASSLWDSYNSPLHF
16,TRBD2,TRBV7-2,TRBJ2-2,few,TGTGCCAGCAGCTCCCGGACTAGCGGAAACACCGGGGAGCTGTTTTTT,CASSSRTSGNTGELFF
11,NA,TRBV12-3/TRBV12-4,TRBJ2-1,NA,TGTGCCAGCAGTTTAGGGGATGAGCAGTTCTTC,CASSLGDEQFF
17,TRBD2,TRBV3-1/TRBV3-2,TRBJ2-5,NA,TGTGCCAGCAGCACCCTGACTAGCGGGAGGGCCTCGGAGACCCAGTACTTC,CASSTLTSGRASETQYF
15,NA,TRBV7-2,TRBJ2-4,NA,TGTGCCAGCAGCTTAGTTGCAGGGACCCAGGGCATTCAGTACTTC,CASSLVAGTQGIQYF
16,TRBD1,TRBV6-1,TRBJ2-3,few,TGTGCCAGCAGTGAACTCCCGGGACAGAGCACAGATACGCAGTATTTT,CASSELPGQSTDTQYF
15,NA,TRBV5-6,TRBJ1-4,NA,TGTGCCAGCATCAAAAGAGGGCTTAGAGGCGAAAAACTGTTTTTT,CASIKRGLRGEKLFF
17,TRBD1,TRBV24-1,TRBJ2-2,NA,TGTGCCACCAGTGATCCGGCGACAGGGACGAACACCGGGGAGCTGTTTTTT,CATSDPATGTNTGELFF
17,TRBD1,TRBV4-3,TRBJ2-7,NA,TGCGCCAGCAGCCAACTGCCACCGGGACAGGGCCCTTCCGAGCAGTACTTC,CASSQLPPGQGPSEQYF
15,NA,TRBV6-2/TRBV6-3,TRBJ2-3,NA,TGTGCCAGCAGTTACTTGCGGGGACGCACAGATACGCAGTATTTT,CASSYLRGRTDTQYF